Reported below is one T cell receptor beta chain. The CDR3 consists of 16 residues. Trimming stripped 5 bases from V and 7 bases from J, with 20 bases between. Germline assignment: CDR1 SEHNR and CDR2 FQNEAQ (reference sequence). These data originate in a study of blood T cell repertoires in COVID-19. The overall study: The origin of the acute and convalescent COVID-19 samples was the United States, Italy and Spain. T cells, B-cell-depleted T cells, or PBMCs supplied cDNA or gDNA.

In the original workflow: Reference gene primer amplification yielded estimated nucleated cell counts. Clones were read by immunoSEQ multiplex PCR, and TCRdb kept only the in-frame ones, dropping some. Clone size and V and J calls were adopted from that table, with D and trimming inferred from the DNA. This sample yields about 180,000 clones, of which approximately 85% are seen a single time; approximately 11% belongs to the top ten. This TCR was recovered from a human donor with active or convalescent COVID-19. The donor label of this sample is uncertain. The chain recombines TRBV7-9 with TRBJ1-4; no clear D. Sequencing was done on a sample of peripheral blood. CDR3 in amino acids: CASSPLTPPGSEKLFF. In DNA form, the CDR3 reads TGTGCCAGCAGCCCCCTGACACCGCCGGGGAGTGAAAAACTGTTTTTT.